Following are 15 T cell receptor beta chains from one sample sequenced in a study of T cell responses to AZD1222 COVID-19 vaccine. Profiling relied on immunoSEQ multiplex PCR, and the TCRdb table lists in-frame clones only, not all of them. The sample has roughly 150,000 clones; 70% to 90% are singletons. The sequenced sample was peripheral blood, obtained on day 0 of AZD1222 vaccination. Receptors originate from an adult in good health.

J is TRBJ1-5 and V is TRBV2; D might be TRBD1 (6 bases). The CDR3 is 14 amino acids. Trimming removed 7 bases from V and 7 bases from J, with 17 bases in between. The germline gives CDR1 SNHLY, CDR2 FYNNEI. This chain's CDR3 is CASTGRGGRQPQHF. The DNA of the CDR3 is TGTGCCAGCACTGGGCGGGGGGGCAGACAGCCCCAGCATTTT.

The chain uses TRBV6-5 and TRBJ2-4, with D possibly being TRBD1 (6 bases). Trimming cost V 6 bases and J 6 bases, with 18 bases left between them. Germline-derived CDR1 and CDR2 are MNHEY and SVGAGI. The CDR3 loop spans 15 amino acids. The chain's CDR3 is CASRRERVQGNIQYF. Written as DNA, the CDR3 is TGTGCCAGCAGACGCGAACGGGTACAGGGAAACATTCAGTACTTC.

Concerning this clone itself: The same CDR3 also results from other DNA sequences found in this sample. This chain links TRBV28 with TRBJ1-1; no firm D call. The germline V and J ends were trimmed by 2 bases and 4 bases, with 5 bases remaining between them. The germline V gene has CDR1 MDHEN and CDR2 SYDVKM. This CDR3 has 12 amino acids. This CDR3 reads CASSLVGTEAFF. The CDR3 DNA reads as TGTGCCAGCAGTTTAGTGGGCACTGAAGCTTTCTTT.

The gene calls are TRBV5-8 and TRBJ1-2; D is unresolved. Germline CDR1 is SGHTS and CDR2 is YDEGEE. V was cut by 0 bases and J by 7 bases, with 10 bases left in between. The CDR3 sequence is 13 residues long. The CDR3 spells CASSLVAGLGYTF. The CDR3 DNA reads as TGTGCCAGCAGCTTGGTGGCAGGACTTGGCTACACCTTC.

CDR3 in DNA: TGTGCCAGCAGCCAAGGTTCGGCTGAGGTTGAAAAACTGTTTTTT. The encoded protein is CASSQGSAEVEKLFF. V and J are TRBV4-2 and TRBJ1-4; unclear D gene. V was trimmed by 1 base and J by 7 bases, leaving 13 bases between them. Germline-derived CDR1 and CDR2 are LGHNA and YNFKEQ. This CDR3 region has 15 residues.

The rearrangement links TRBV28 to TRBJ1-1, with TRBD1 as a possible D gene (6 bases). This CDR3 has 14 amino acids. Per the germline V gene, CDR1 is MDHEN and CDR2 is SYDVKM. Trimming took off 3 bases at V and 5 bases at J, with 13 bases between the two ends. The CDR3 region has the DNA TGTGCCAGCAGTTTGCTGGGGGCAGTGACTGAAGCTTTCTTT. Residues: CASSLLGAVTEAFF.

The V gene is TRBV7-8, the J gene TRBJ1-1, with 7 bases lining up with TRBD1. The CDR3 covers 16 residues. Trimming took 5 bases from V and 0 from J; bases not matched to a gene: 9. Germline loops: CDR1 SGHVS, CDR2 FQNEAQ. CDR3 sequence reads: CASSLTRDSLNTEAFF. In DNA form, the CDR3 reads TGTGCCAGCAGCCTAACCCGGGACAGTTTGAACACTGAAGCTTTCTTT.

This chain joins TRBV10-3 and TRBJ2-3; D could derive from TRBD1 or TRBD2 (5 bases each). V was trimmed by 7 bases and J by 3 bases, leaving 14 bases between them. The CDR3 has 14 amino acids. The germline V gene has CDR1 ENHRY and CDR2 SYGVKD. Here the CDR3 DNA reads TGTGCCATCAAAGGGACGGTGGGGACAGATACGCAGTATTTT. Encoded protein: CAIKGTVGTDTQYF.

The rearrangement links TRBV15 to TRBJ1-3; tentative D call: TRBD1 (5 bases). The CDR3 length is 18 residues. From germline, CDR1 is LNHNV and CDR2 YYDKDF (reference sequence). V lost 4 bases to trimming and J lost 0 bases, with 19 bases between them. CDR3 nucleotide sequence: TGTGCCACCAGCAACCCTGCCGACAGCCTAAACTCTGGAAACACCATATATTTT. Its protein product is CATSNPADSLNSGNTIYF. Complete variable domain (other parts from reference TRBV15 and TRBJ1-3): DAMVIQNPRYQVTQFGKPVTLSCSQTLNHNVMYWYQQKSSQAPKLLFHYYDKDFNNEADTPDNFQSRRPNTSFCFLDIRSPGLGDTAMYLCATSNPADSLNSGNTIYFGEGSWLTVV.

This clone has only one observation. The chain links TRBV19 to TRBJ1-1, with a weak D call TRBD1 (5 bases). Trimming took 0 bases from V and 5 from J, leaving 13 bases between them. The germline gives CDR1 LNHDA, CDR2 SQIVND (reference sequence). The CDR3 sequence is 15 residues long. The CDR3 loop reads CASSIEGRPWTEAFF. Written as DNA, the CDR3 is TGTGCCAGTAGTATAGAGGGGCGGCCGTGGACTGAAGCTTTCTTT.

V gene TRBV7-8 combines with J gene TRBJ2-7, with TRBD1 matching 7 bases. Trimming took 4 bases from V and 0 from J; bases not matched to a gene: 3. The CDR3 has 14 residues. From germline, CDR1 is SGHVS and CDR2 FQNEAQ. Here the CDR3 reads CASSSGQNSYEQYF. CDR3 sequence (DNA): TGTGCCAGCAGCTCGGGACAGAACTCCTACGAGCAGTACTTC.

This clone was recorded once. The chain employs TRBV7-8 and TRBJ1-1; the D is unclear. The V and J ends lost 5 bases and 7 bases respectively, with 11 bases between them. Germline CDR1 reads SGHVS; CDR2 reads FQNEAQ. This CDR3 contains 12 residues. CDR3 loop: CASSPPKGEAFF. Written as DNA, the CDR3 is TGTGCCAGCAGCCCCCCGAAGGGTGAAGCTTTCTTT.

The J gene is TRBJ1-2, the V gene TRBV24-1; D not certain. The germline V gene has CDR1 KGHDR and CDR2 SFDVKD. Trimming removed 5 bases from V and 4 bases from J, with 13 bases in between. The CDR3 runs 14 residues. The CDR3 DNA reads TGTGCCACCAGTGGTTCAGCTTACGGCTATGGCTACACCTTC. Its translation: CATSGSAYGYGYTF.

This chain joins TRBV7-2 and TRBJ2-6; the match to TRBD1 covers 7 bases. The CDR3 loop spans 15 amino acids. The junction had 2 bases not matched to a gene; V was cut back by 6 bases and J by 0 bases. Looked up from germline, CDR1 is SGHTA and CDR2 is FQGNSA. CDR3: CASRTGFSGANVLTF. The CDR3 bases are TGTGCCAGCAGGACAGGGTTCTCTGGGGCCAACGTCCTGACTTTC.

The chain carries TRBV3-1 (or the pseudogene TRBV3-2) and TRBJ2-4; 7 bases line up with TRBD1. The V gene's germline CDR1 is LGHDT and CDR2 YNNKEL (reference sequence). The CDR3 length is 13 residues. V was clipped by 3 bases and J by 6 bases; unmatched bases: 2. The CDR3 loop is CASSQGQRNIQYF. CDR3 sequence (DNA): TGTGCCAGCAGCCAGGGACAGAGAAACATTCAGTACTTC.